These 30 T cell receptor beta chains originate from one sample sequenced in a study of graft-versus-host responses after intestinal transplantation. These receptors have no known antigen. Here immunoSEQ multiplex PCR was the method, and the copy in TCRdb shows in-frame clones only, minus some. Of tens of thousands of clones in the sample, roughly 91% were seen once. This specimen consisted of unstimulated CD4+ T cells sorted from spleen or lymph node cells, obtained before intestinal transplant. These receptors all come from a human donor who received an intestinal transplant.

This clone is a singleton in its sample. This chain uses TRBV7-2 with TRBJ1-2; 7 bases align to TRBD1. The CDR3 is 13 residues long. Germline CDR1 is SGHTA and CDR2 is FQGNSA. V dropped 0 bases and J dropped 8; count of bases not matched to a gene: 3. This chain's CDR3 is CASSLATGQGYTF. For the CDR3, the DNA is TGTGCCAGCAGCTTAGCGACAGGGCAGGGCTACACCTTC. Full variable domain (rest looked up from reference TRBV7-2 and TRBJ1-2): GAGVSQSPSNKVTEKGKDVELRCDPISGHTALYWYRQSLGQGLEFLIYFQGNSAPDKSGLPSDRFSAERTGGSVSTLTIQRTQQEDSAVYLCASSLATGQGYTFGSGTRLTVV.

The chain employs TRBV29-1 and TRBJ2-3; 15 bases fit TRBD2. The junction had 8 bases not matched to a gene; V was cut back by 7 bases and J by 3 bases. Germline values: CDR1 SQVTM, CDR2 ANQGSEA. There are 16 residues in the CDR3. The CDR3 reads CSGGLAGGPLTDTQYF. The CDR3 DNA reads TGCAGCGGCGGACTAGCGGGGGGGCCGTTGACAGATACGCAGTATTTT.

CDR3 nucleotides: TGTGCCAGCAGCCAAGTTCTGGCAGGGGGTAACTATGGCTACACCTTC. Translation: CASSQVLAGGNYGYTF. The chain has TRBV14 and TRBJ1-2, with 7 bases that match TRBD1. CDR3 length: 16 amino acids. From germline, CDR1 is SGHDN and CDR2 FVKESK. V dropped 1 base and J dropped 1; count of bases not matched to a gene: 6.

The chain is built from TRBV5-6 and TRBJ2-7, with D perhaps TRBD1 (5 bases). V was clipped by 0 bases and J by 0 bases, with 7 bases between them. The CDR3 extends over 14 amino acids. Germline V lookup: CDR1 SGHDT, CDR2 YYEEEE. In DNA form, the CDR3 reads TGTGCCAGCAGCTTGGACAGGAGCTCCTACGAGCAGTACTTC. Its translation: CASSLDRSSYEQYF.

This sequence joins TRBV12-5 and TRBJ1-1; no clear D gene. This CDR3 spans 14 amino acids. Germline values: CDR1 LGHNT, CDR2 FRNRAP. V was shortened by 5 bases and J by 8 bases, with 18 bases between the two germline ends. CDR3 DNA: TGTGCTAGTGGTACTACTTCGGCAGCACGCGAAGCTTTCTTT. This codes for CASGTTSAAREAFF.

The chain carries TRBV6-6 and TRBJ2-6; D is undetermined. The CDR3 is made up of 15 amino acids. V was pared by 4 bases and J by 2 bases, with 9 bases between. Looked up from germline, CDR1 is MNHNY and CDR2 is SVGAGI (reference sequence). This CDR3 is CASSLSAAGANVLTF. The CDR3 coding sequence is TGTGCCAGCAGTTTAAGCGCGGCTGGGGCCAACGTCCTGACTTTC.

The V gene is TRBV9, the J gene TRBJ2-3; no reliable D call. The V and J ends lost 0 bases and 2 bases respectively, with 10 bases between them. Germline lookup yields CDR1 SGDLS and CDR2 YYNGEE. The CDR3 runs to 15 residues. The CDR3: CASSVELEYTDTQYF. CDR3 coding DNA: TGTGCCAGCAGCGTAGAACTCGAGTACACAGATACGCAGTATTTT.

V and J are TRBV30 and TRBJ1-3, with 8 bases fitting TRBD1. The germline V gene encodes CDR1 GTSNPN and CDR2 SVGIG (reference sequence). This CDR3 spans 14 amino acids. V lost 3 bases and J lost 2; bases outside the gene matches: 3. The CDR3 sequence: CAWRATGAGNTIYF. In nucleotides, the CDR3 is TGTGCCTGGAGGGCGACAGGGGCTGGAAACACCATATATTTT.

The rearrangement joins TRBV9 to TRBJ1-1, with no clear D. With 4 bases removed from V and 3 bases from J, the gap between germline ends came to 10 bases. CDR1 SGDLS and CDR2 YYNGEE come from the germline V gene. The CDR3 length is 13 residues. The CDR3 is CASSKGGYTEAFF. In nucleotides, the CDR3 is TGTGCCAGCAGCAAGGGAGGGTACACTGAAGCTTTCTTT.

V is TRBV2 and J is TRBJ2-2; TRBD1 matches 9 bases. The CDR3 contains 16 residues. The V gene's germline CDR1 is SNHLY and CDR2 FYNNEI. V lost 2 bases to trimming and J lost 2 bases; unmatched junction nucleotides: 3. CDR3 in amino acids: CASSELGQGNTGELFF. CDR3 nucleotide sequence: TGTGCCAGCAGTGAACTGGGACAGGGAAACACCGGGGAGCTGTTTTTT.

The chain carries TRBV9 and TRBJ2-1, with 10 bases identical to TRBD2. The CDR3 covers 16 residues. The germline V gene encodes CDR1 SGDLS and CDR2 YYNGEE. Unmatched junction bases numbered 7, after V lost 1 base and J lost 6 bases. DNA of the CDR3: TGTGCCAGCAGCGTATCCCTGAGCGGGGGGGGCAATGAGCAGTTCTTC. This encodes CASSVSLSGGGNEQFF.

V usage is TRBV19 and J usage is TRBJ2-1; perhaps TRBD2 as D (5 bases). This CDR3 is 18 amino acids long. Per germline, CDR1 LNHDA and CDR2 SQIVND (reference sequence). V was clipped by 5 bases and J by 0 bases, with 20 bases between them. The DNA of the CDR3 is TGTGCCAGTAGTCCTGCCTCGTGGGTGGGGAGCTCCTACAATGAGCAGTTCTTC. This gives the protein CASSPASWVGSSYNEQFF.

The chain is built from TRBV25-1 and TRBJ1-4, with D perhaps TRBD1 (6 bases). The CDR3 has 15 residues. V dropped 2 bases and J dropped 3 bases, with 10 bases sitting between them. CDR1 and CDR2 from the germline V gene are MGHDK and SYGVNS. For the CDR3, the DNA is TGTGCCAGCAGTGAACAGGGGAAGCCTAATGAAAAACTGTTTTTT. This translates into CASSEQGKPNEKLFF.

The rearrangement links TRBV13 to TRBJ2-3; weak D call: TRBD1 (6 bases). V lost 5 bases to trimming and J lost 1 base, with 13 bases between them. CDR1 is PRHDT, CDR2 FYEKMQ, per germline (reference sequence). The CDR3 contains 15 residues. The CDR3 sequence is CASSSTGMGTDTQYF. The CDR3 region has the DNA TGTGCCAGCAGCAGCACAGGGATGGGCACAGATACGCAGTATTTT.

The chain is built from TRBV19 and TRBJ1-1, with a tentative D call TRBD1 (6 bases). Germline-derived CDR1 and CDR2 are LNHDA and SQIVND (reference sequence). This CDR3 comprises 13 residues. V was trimmed by 3 bases and J by 8 bases, leaving 13 bases between them. The CDR3 is CASSIIGGGEAFF. CDR3 nucleotides: TGTGCCAGTAGTATTATTGGGGGGGGCGAAGCTTTCTTT.

The rearrangement links TRBV19 to TRBJ1-1; D might be TRBD1 (5 bases). The CDR3 is 16 residues long. Looked up from germline, CDR1 is LNHDA and CDR2 is SQIVND (reference sequence). The V end was cut by 1 base, the J end by 5 bases, with 17 bases between. Here the CDR3 DNA reads TGTGCCAGTAGTATAGTTCGCGGGGCCGTGGGGACTGAAGCTTTCTTT. Encoded protein: CASSIVRGAVGTEAFF.

The rearrangement links TRBV30 to TRBJ1-2; possibly TRBD1 for D (5 bases). Trimming removed 0 bases from V and 9 bases from J, with 17 bases in between. Germline V gene data show CDR1 as GTSNPN and CDR2 as SVGIG (reference sequence). The CDR3 has 14 residues. The DNA of the CDR3 is TGTGCCTGGAGTGTATCGGGCAGGGAACATCGCTACACCTTC. Translating it yields CAWSVSGREHRYTF.

This chain links TRBV7-8 with TRBJ2-7, with a possible D match to TRBD1 (5 bases). V gave up 2 bases and J gave up 5 bases, with 7 bases separating them. CDR1 SGHVS and CDR2 FQNEAQ come from the germline V gene. CDR3 length: 12 amino acids. DNA of the CDR3: TGTGCCAGCAGCTTACTAGGGGACGAGCAGTACTTC. It yields the protein CASSLLGDEQYF.

This clone came up once. This chain joins TRBV4-1 and TRBJ1-2; possibly TRBD1 for D (6 bases). There are 18 residues in the CDR3. Germline lookup yields CDR1 MGHRA and CDR2 YSYEKL. Trimming pared 0 bases from V and 3 bases from J, leaving 20 bases between. The CDR3 DNA sequence: TGCGCCAGCAGCCAAGATGTTGGCAGGGGAATAAACTACTATGGCTACACCTTC. The encoded protein is CASSQDVGRGINYYGYTF.

The chain links TRBV13 to TRBJ2-7; D is perhaps TRBD1 (6 bases). Trimming pared 3 bases from V and 0 bases from J, leaving 27 bases between. There are 20 residues in the CDR3. CDR1 PRHDT and CDR2 FYEKMQ come from the germline V gene (reference sequence). The CDR3 region is CASSLTRDILHPPSSYEQYF. The CDR3 DNA sequence: TGTGCCAGCAGCTTGACCCGGGACATCCTACACCCACCTTCCTCCTACGAGCAGTACTTC.

The J gene is TRBJ2-6, the V gene TRBV4-3; 12 positions agree with TRBD1. The CDR3 runs 18 residues. Germline-derived CDR1 and CDR2 are LGHNA and YSLEER. V shed 4 bases, J shed 0 bases, and the junction held 4 bases outside the gene matches. CDR3 DNA sequence: TGCGCCAGCAGCCCCGGGACAGGGGGCAGCTCTGGGGCCAACGTCCTGACTTTC. It specifies CASSPGTGGSSGANVLTF.

The chain has TRBV25-1 and TRBJ1-1; D perhaps matches TRBD1 (5 bases). The CDR3 loop spans 13 amino acids. The germline V gene encodes CDR1 MGHDK and CDR2 SYGVNS. V gave up 3 bases and J gave up 5 bases, with 10 bases separating them. Here the CDR3 reads CASSDIHRTEAFF. The CDR3 nucleotides are TGTGCCAGCAGTGATATACACAGGACTGAAGCTTTCTTT.

V is TRBV28 and J is TRBJ1-5; possible D gene TRBD1, 5 bases. V was clipped by 11 bases and J by 4 bases, with 12 bases between them. This CDR3 spans 12 amino acids. The V gene's germline CDR1 is MDHEN and CDR2 SYDVKM. The CDR3 loop reads CAGGGWNQPQHF. The CDR3, as DNA: TGTGCCGGGGGAGGGTGGAATCAGCCCCAGCATTTT.

CDR3 protein: CASSVGIRDRGPTPHEQYF. Written as DNA, the CDR3 is TGTGCCAGCAGCGTAGGAATCCGGGACAGGGGGCCCACCCCCCACGAGCAGTACTTC. The genes are TRBV9 and TRBJ2-7; TRBD1 aligns across 12 bases. The CDR3 is made up of 19 amino acids. Germline V gene data show CDR1 as SGDLS and CDR2 as YYNGEE. V lost 0 bases to trimming and J lost 5 bases; unmatched junction nucleotides: 15.

This rearrangement joins TRBV30 to TRBJ1-2; the D is unclear. The CDR3 is 14 amino acids. Germline V lookup: CDR1 GTSNPN, CDR2 SVGIG (reference sequence). Deletions cut 2 bases from V and 6 bases from J, with 16 bases between. The CDR3 sequence: CAWSILNPSHGYTF. The CDR3 DNA sequence: TGTGCCTGGAGTATACTCAACCCATCACATGGCTACACCTTC.

This clone was detected a few times. The chain links TRBV6-1 to TRBJ1-1, with D tentatively TRBD1 (5 bases). Germline loops: CDR1 MNHNS, CDR2 SASEGT. The CDR3 is 14 amino acids. Trimming cost V 6 bases and J 1 base, with 12 bases left between them. The CDR3 loop is CASSRGGGNTEAFF. CDR3 DNA: TGTGCCAGCAGCCGCGGGGGAGGGAACACTGAAGCTTTCTTT.

J is TRBJ1-5 and V is TRBV2; a possible D gene is TRBD1 (5 bases). The CDR3 is 14 amino acids. The germline V gene has CDR1 SNHLY and CDR2 FYNNEI. V was clipped by 6 bases and J by 5 bases, with 14 bases between them. DNA for the CDR3: TGTGCCAGCAGGGGGGGACCGAATCATCAGCCCCAGCATTTT. Encoded protein: CASRGGPNHQPQHF.

V is TRBV2 and J is TRBJ2-5; 8 bases match TRBD2. Germline CDR1 reads SNHLY; CDR2 reads FYNNEI. This CDR3 is built from 13 residues. With V trimmed by 7 bases and J by 5 bases, 6 bases remained unmatched. DNA for the CDR3: TGTGCCAGCACTCCGCCGGGGGGGGAGACCCAGTACTTC. As protein: CASTPPGGETQYF.

This chain connects TRBV7-2 to TRBJ1-1, with D possibly TRBD1 on 6 matching bases. Germline V gives CDR1 SGHTA, CDR2 FQGNSA. The CDR3 consists of 15 residues. Trimming took 6 bases from V and 1 from J, leaving 15 bases between them. This CDR3 reads CASRVGGGSNTEAFF. CDR3 nucleotides: TGTGCCAGCAGGGTGGGAGGGGGGTCGAACACTGAAGCTTTCTTT. The whole variable domain, remainder taken from reference TRBV7-2 and TRBJ1-1, is GAGVSQSPSNKVTEKGKDVELRCDPISGHTALYWYRQSLGQGLEFLIYFQGNSAPDKSGLPSDRFSAERTGGSVSTLTIQRTQQEDSAVYLCASRVGGGSNTEAFFGQGTRLTVV.

This rearrangement joins TRBV5-1 to TRBJ2-5; 8 bases line up with TRBD1. V lost 0 bases to trimming and J lost 9 bases; unmatched junction nucleotides: 13. The length of the CDR3 is 16 residues. Germline assignment: CDR1 SGHRS and CDR2 YFSETQ. The CDR3 spells CASSLAPDRARSAQYF. The CDR3 region has the DNA TGCGCCAGCAGCTTGGCTCCGGACAGGGCTCGATCGGCCCAGTACTTC.